Sequencing of this T cell receptor beta chain was carried out in a study of a mutant IDH1 vaccine in newly diagnosed glioma. At the level of the study: The earlier regimen, radiotherapy, temozolomide, or both, was most often both. Study-wide results and limits: No link was apparently found between pseudoprogression and changes in top peripheral T cell clonotypes.

Assay used: immunoSEQ multiplex PCR; TCRdb lists only in-frame clones, some missing. The sample comprises roughly 35,000 clones, approximately 90% of which are singletons, and around 4.8% rests with the top ten. CDR1 is SGHNT, CDR2 YYREEE, per germline (reference sequence). This CDR3 is 14 amino acids long. Trimming took off 6 bases at V and 0 bases at J, with 9 bases between the two ends. As for this clone: What it recognizes is unknown.

Time point noted: baseline, week 1 (first vaccination visit). The treatment here: pre-vaccination baseline after standard-of-care therapy. This sequence was found in a woman in her forties with glioma. The sequencing here drew on PBMCs, taken from a glioma patient treated with radiotherapy, temozolomide or both. This chain uses TRBV5-4 with TRBJ2-2, with no clear D. The DNA of the CDR3 is TGTGCCAGCACCATTGACCCGAACACCGGGGAGCTGTTTTTT. Encoded protein: CASTIDPNTGELFF. The variable domain in full, completed from reference TRBV5-4 and TRBJ2-2, reads ETGVTQSPTHLIKTRGQQVTLRCSSQSGHNTVSWYQQALGQGPQFIFQYYREEENGRGNFPPRFSGLQFPNYSSELNVNALELDDSALYLCASTIDPNTGELFFGEGSRLTVL.